A single TCR beta chain is shown here with its context. What it binds is not known. The planned depth of sequencing spanned 1 in 200,000 to 1 in 1 million T cells. Clones were read by immunoSEQ multiplex PCR, and TCRdb kept only the in-frame ones, dropping some. The sample lists around 330,000 clones; roughly 71% were seen once. These data originate in a study of cytotoxic CD8 clonotypes in ibrutinib-treated CLL. The overall study: When averaged across all of the samples, the counts came to a few hundred thousand productive templates and about 90,000 productive rearrangements.

This CDR3 spans 17 amino acids. The germline V gene encodes CDR1 MDHEN and CDR2 SYDVKM. The ends lost 6 bases at V and 7 bases at J; junction bases unmatched: 10. Whole-study findings and limits: Relative to age-matched healthy donors, clonality at baseline was higher, and it tracked circulating CD8+ T-cell counts. Patients with sustained remission and those progressing were sampled at differing times.

The rearrangement links TRBV28 to TRBJ2-1, with TRBD2 identical over 15 bases. The sequenced sample was PBMCs, obtained after 36 months of ibrutinib treatment. The TCR sequence derives from a human donor with chronic lymphocytic leukemia. CDR3 protein: CASSRPPGLAGGNEQFF. CDR3 nucleotides: TGTGCCAGCAGCCGACCTCCGGGACTAGCGGGAGGTAATGAGCAGTTCTTC.